This T cell receptor beta chain appears in the sequencing data of a study of shared clonotypes between healthy human individuals. About the study: The study drew on a couple of women and a few men aged 18 to 49 as donors. Every donor yielded three CD4 naive, three CD4 memory, two CD8 naive and one CD8 memory plate. Overall study findings and caveats: Rarefaction showed that sequencing of sorted subsets was incomplete (despite large depth). Unshared clonotypes carried lower generation probabilities than those common to all four donors.

Sequencing used immunoSEQ multiplex PCR; TCRdb keeps in-frame clones, though not all of them. This sample carries more than 400,000 clones, approximately 94% of them seen once, and the ten largest clones take around 0.066%. In regard to this clone: Its specificity is not known.

Trimming left V 5 bases short and J 4 bases short, with 9 bases between. This CDR3 has 13 amino acids. Germline CDR1 reads SGHTA; CDR2 reads FQGNSA. The clonotype comes from a woman between 25 and 40 years old in good health. The chain combines TRBV7-2 with TRBJ1-3; D gene unclear. Sequenced material: naive CD4+ T cells sorted from blood. Subset described: CD45RA+ positively selected. Here the CDR3 DNA reads TGTGCCAGCAGCCAAAACAGAGGAAACACCATATATTTT. Protein: CASSQNRGNTIYF.